The 25 T cell receptor beta chains below all came from one sample that was sequenced in a study of T cell responses to AZD1222 COVID-19 vaccine. The protocol was immunoSEQ multiplex PCR, while the TCRdb copy is restricted to in-frame clones and leaves out a portion. The sample contains some 140,000 clones, 80% to 95% of which appear only once. The sequencing used peripheral blood, collected 28 days after the second AZD1222 dose. All receptors come from an adult who received the AZD1222 COVID-19 vaccine.

The chain has TRBV5-1 and TRBJ1-5; D gene unclear. V was clipped by 0 bases and J by 6 bases, with 10 bases between them. The CDR3 spans 14 residues. CDR1 is SGHRS and CDR2 is YFSETQ in the germline V gene. In DNA form, the CDR3 reads TGCGCCAGCAGCTTGGGCGGTCCGGGTCAGCCCCAGCATTTT. This gives the protein CASSLGGPGQPQHF.

This chain connects TRBV28 to TRBJ1-2; 8 bases agree with TRBD1. The V gene end was trimmed by 3 bases and the J gene end by 8 bases; junction bases not matched to a gene: 8. CDR3 size: 14 residues. Germline lookup yields CDR1 MDHEN and CDR2 SYDVKM. The CDR3 DNA reads TGTGCCAGCAGTTTTTTTGGCGGGACAGGCGGCTACACCTTC. Protein product: CASSFFGGTGGYTF.

The chain's CDR3 is CASSQVQGRSYTF. The CDR3 region has the DNA TGCGCCAGCAGCCAAGTACAGGGTAGGAGCTACACCTTC. The V gene is TRBV4-3, the J gene TRBJ1-2, with D possibly being TRBD1 (6 bases). The CDR3 contains 13 residues. The germline CDR1 and CDR2 sequences are LGHNA and YSLEER. V was pared by 1 base and J by 9 bases, with 12 bases between.

The chain employs TRBV5-1 and TRBJ1-2, with D possibly matching TRBD1 (6 bases). V was shortened by 4 bases and J by 4 bases, with 20 bases between the two germline ends. This CDR3 has 16 residues. Germline CDR1 reads SGHRS; CDR2 reads YFSETQ. DNA for the CDR3: TGCGCCAGCAGCCCCGGGCCGGACAGTTCGAGCTATGGCTACACCTTC. It encodes CASSPGPDSSSYGYTF.

V usage is TRBV5-1 and J usage is TRBJ1-6, with 10 bases that match TRBD1. The CDR3 has 15 amino acids. The germline V gene encodes CDR1 SGHRS and CDR2 YFSETQ. Losses at the gene ends were 4 bases for V and 8 bases for J; bases not matched to a gene: 6. In nucleotides, the CDR3 is TGCGCCAGCAGCCCCGCGGACAGGGGGTATTCACCCCTCCACTTT. Translation gives CASSPADRGYSPLHF. The whole variable domain, remainder taken from reference TRBV5-1 and TRBJ1-6, is KAGVTQTPRYLIKTRGQQVTLSCSPISGHRSVSWYQQTPGQGLQFLFEYFSETQRNKGNFPGRFSGRQFSNSRSEMNVSTLELGDSALYLCASSPADRGYSPLHFGNGTRLTVT.

The chain joins TRBV10-3 to TRBJ2-2; 13 nucleotides match TRBD2. The CDR3 length is 18 residues. CDR1 is ENHRY and CDR2 is SYGVKD in the germline V gene. The V segment lost 6 bases and the J segment 4 bases; nucleotides outside the gene matches: 11. This CDR3 reads CAISSGLAGEISTGELFF. The DNA of the CDR3 is TGTGCCATCAGCTCAGGACTAGCGGGGGAGATTAGCACCGGGGAGCTGTTTTTT.

This CDR3 is CASTAGQAQNEQFF. The DNA of the CDR3 is TGTGCCAGCACCGCCGGGCAGGCCCAAAATGAGCAGTTCTTC. V and J are TRBV11-2 and TRBJ2-1; no clear D. The CDR3 is 14 amino acids. V lost 7 bases, J lost 7 bases, and 17 bases lay in between. Germline-derived CDR1 and CDR2 are SGHAT and FQNNGV.

The chain recombines TRBV19 with TRBJ1-2; TRBD1 might be the D (5 bases). Trimming took 8 bases from V and 4 from J, leaving 14 bases between them. Per germline, CDR1 LNHDA and CDR2 SQIVND (reference sequence). The CDR3 extends over 13 amino acids. CDR3 DNA sequence: TGTGCCAGTGAGGGACGGCTGGTCTATGGCTACACCTTC. Protein: CASEGRLVYGYTF.

The gene calls are TRBV7-2 and TRBJ1-2; no reliable D call. The length of the CDR3 is 13 residues. V lost 1 base, J lost 3 bases, and 6 bases lay in between. Germline assignment: CDR1 SGHTA and CDR2 FQGNSA. The CDR3 bases are TGTGCCAGCAGCTTAGAGGCGTACTATGGCTACACCTTC. Translated: CASSLEAYYGYTF.

The genes are TRBV9 and TRBJ2-3; a possible D gene is TRBD1 (6 bases). Deletions cut 7 bases from V and 4 bases from J, with 13 bases between. The CDR3 is 13 residues long. Germline loops: CDR1 SGDLS, CDR2 YYNGEE. This CDR3 reads CASSTEGADTQYF. CDR3 nucleotides: TGTGCCAGCTCCACAGAGGGGGCAGATACGCAGTATTTT.

The chain is built from TRBV5-6 and TRBJ1-2, with a possible D match to TRBD1 (5 bases). This CDR3 region has 16 residues. Trimming left V 3 bases short and J 4 bases short, with 19 bases between. The germline V gene encodes CDR1 SGHDT and CDR2 YYEEEE. CDR3 protein: CASSSYPERGGYGYTF. The CDR3 coding sequence is TGTGCCAGCAGCTCATATCCCGAGAGGGGTGGCTATGGCTACACCTTC.

V is TRBV28 and J is TRBJ1-5, with 8 positions matching TRBD1. From germline, CDR1 is MDHEN and CDR2 SYDVKM. The CDR3 spans 13 residues. V trimming: 8 bases; J trimming: 7 bases; junction bases outside the gene matches: 7. The CDR3 DNA reads TGTGCCAGCTCTGGACAGGGTAGACAGCCCCAGCATTTT. Translation: CASSGQGRQPQHF.

This clone was recorded once. The chain joins TRBV6-5 to TRBJ1-5, with D hard to call. V lost 8 bases and J 6 bases, leaving 14 bases between the germline ends. CDR1 MNHEY and CDR2 SVGAGI come from the germline V gene. This CDR3 is 13 amino acids long. Here the CDR3 reads CASSSMVGQPQHF. The DNA for the CDR3 is TGTGCCAGCTCCTCAATGGTAGGTCAGCCCCAGCATTTT.

The rearrangement uses TRBV9 and TRBJ2-6; TRBD2 is a possible D gene (6 bases). Germline values: CDR1 SGDLS, CDR2 YYNGEE. The CDR3 is 19 amino acids. V was trimmed by 3 bases and J by 0 bases, leaving 19 bases between them. CDR3 region: CASSGGGQERSSGANVLTF. As DNA, the CDR3 is TGTGCCAGCAGCGGGGGAGGTCAGGAGCGGAGCTCTGGGGCCAACGTCCTGACTTTC.

The rearrangement uses TRBV7-2 and TRBJ1-2; D possibly corresponds to TRBD1 (5 bases). V dropped 5 bases and J dropped 6 bases, with 16 bases sitting between them. The CDR3 covers 14 residues. Germline lookup yields CDR1 SGHTA and CDR2 FQGNSA. CDR3 sequence reads: CASSPLGGLDGYTF. DNA for the CDR3: TGTGCCAGCAGCCCCCTGGGGGGGTTGGATGGCTACACCTTC.

The chain combines TRBV19 with TRBJ1-2; no clear D. V dropped 4 bases and J dropped 2 bases, with 14 bases sitting between them. The length of the CDR3 is 15 residues. Germline-derived CDR1 and CDR2 are LNHDA and SQIVND (reference sequence). CDR3 DNA: TGTGCCAGTAGTACCTCCGGGCTACGAAACTATGGCTACACCTTC. As protein: CASSTSGLRNYGYTF.

This chain uses TRBV19 with TRBJ1-1, with D possibly matching TRBD1 (5 bases). The CDR3 has 14 amino acids. Germline CDR1 LNHDA, CDR2 SQIVND (reference sequence). V was clipped by 3 bases and J by 3 bases, with 11 bases between them. In DNA form, the CDR3 reads TGTGCCAGTAGTATCTGGGGGAAGGACACTGAAGCTTTCTTT. It specifies CASSIWGKDTEAFF.

V is TRBV4-3 and J is TRBJ2-1, with 9 bases matching TRBD1. This CDR3 has 18 amino acids. V lost 0 bases, J lost 4 bases, and 10 bases stayed unmatched. CDR1 and CDR2 (germline): LGHNA, YSLEER. The CDR3 reads CASSQDPPGDREYNEQFF. The CDR3 bases are TGCGCCAGCAGCCAAGATCCCCCAGGGGACAGGGAATACAATGAGCAGTTCTTC.

The gene calls are TRBV7-9 and TRBJ1-6; D not certain. The CDR3 is 13 residues long. V dropped 5 bases and J dropped 6 bases, with 8 bases sitting between them. Per the germline V gene, CDR1 is SEHNR and CDR2 is FQNEAQ (reference sequence). Here the CDR3 DNA reads TGTGCCAGCAGCCCAACGCCTAATTCACCCCTCCACTTT. Translating it yields CASSPTPNSPLHF.

The CDR3: CASSPLPLVLGTGNTIYF. The CDR3, as DNA: TGCGCCAGCAGCCCCCTGCCCCTGGTTTTGGGGACTGGAAACACCATATATTTT. The genes are TRBV4-1 and TRBJ1-3, with D unresolved. This CDR3 contains 18 residues. V was pared by 4 bases and J by 2 bases, with 21 bases between. Germline V gene sequence: CDR1 MGHRA, CDR2 YSYEKL.

CDR3 protein: CASSQEGYRAGGYTF. In DNA, the CDR3 is TGTGCCAGCAGCCAAGAAGGTTACAGGGCGGGGGGCTACACCTTC. V gene TRBV4-2 combines with J gene TRBJ1-2; D may be TRBD1 (6 bases). The CDR3 is made up of 15 amino acids. The V and J ends lost 0 bases and 8 bases respectively, with 16 bases between them. Per the germline V gene, CDR1 is LGHNA and CDR2 is YNFKEQ.

There are many counts of this clone. The V gene is TRBV9, the J gene TRBJ1-6; the D is unclear. Per germline, CDR1 SGDLS and CDR2 YYNGEE. Trimming shortened V by 4 bases and J by 6 bases, and 8 bases separated the two germline ends. This CDR3 comprises 13 residues. The CDR3 protein is CASSLSLNSPLHF. The CDR3 coding sequence is TGTGCCAGCAGCCTCTCCCTTAATTCACCCCTCCACTTT.

The chain joins TRBV12-3 or TRBV12-4 to TRBJ1-1; 9 bases agree with TRBD1. The CDR3 has 13 amino acids. After removal of 6 bases from V and 10 bases from J, the junction contained 9 bases not matched to a gene. CDR3 nucleotides: TGTGCCAGCAGCACAGGGGGCGGGTTGGGAGCTTTCTTT. Protein product: CASSTGGGLGAFF.

This chain joins TRBV6-5 and TRBJ1-2, with TRBD1 matching 10 bases. The CDR3 runs 15 residues. The germline gives CDR1 MNHEY, CDR2 SVGAGI. V shed 4 bases, J shed 2 bases, and the junction held 4 bases outside the gene matches. The DNA for the CDR3 is TGTGCCAGCAGTTCTCCGGGACAGGGGAACTATGGCTACACCTTC. It specifies CASSSPGQGNYGYTF.

The genes are TRBV6-2 or TRBV6-3 and TRBJ1-3, with no clear D. Germline loops: CDR1 MNHEY, CDR2 SVGEGT. With 2 bases removed from V and 2 bases from J, the gap between germline ends came to 16 bases. This CDR3 region has 17 residues. The CDR3 protein is CASSYPPYRKTGNTIYF. In nucleotides, the CDR3 is TGTGCCAGCAGTTACCCACCATACCGAAAGACTGGAAACACCATATATTTT.